This T cell receptor beta chain was sequenced during a study of T cell responses to AZD1222 COVID-19 vaccine. Points from the study as a whole: Unmutated variant regions are reportedly the target of nearly half of TCRs that are spike-specific.

Germline-derived CDR1 and CDR2 are LGHDT and YNNKEL (reference sequence). The CDR3 runs 13 residues. Trimming removed 4 bases at V and 3 bases at J, with 8 bases between. In regard to this clone: Its antigen remains unidentified.

Method: immunoSEQ multiplex PCR; TCRdb's copy keeps in-frame clones and lacks some. The sample lists around 94,000 clones; roughly 90% were seen once. The source of this sequence is an adult in good health. The sample consisted of peripheral blood, taken on day 0 of AZD1222 vaccination. The V and J genes are TRBV3-1 (or the pseudogene TRBV3-2) and TRBJ2-3; unclear D gene. In DNA form, the CDR3 reads TGTGCCAGCAGCCCCGGATCGACAGATACGCAGTATTTT. It translates to CASSPGSTDTQYF.